Following are 5 T cell receptor beta chains from one sample sequenced in a study of identical twins. Each CDR3 protein is one row after TCRdb ran MiXCR on the 5' RACE reads. The sample shows 200,000 to 250,000 distinct CDR3 sequences, over 12% of them seen only once. What was sequenced was memory (CD45RO+) T cells sorted from blood. Receptor source: a woman aged 18-30 years in good health.

This clonotype was detected only a few times. J is TRBJ2-3 and V is TRBV4-1; D is undetermined. CDR1 is MGHRA and CDR2 is YSYEKL in the germline V gene. The CDR3 loop spans 16 amino acids. Trimming took 0 bases from V and 9 from J, leaving 19 bases between them. This chain's CDR3 is CASSQDWGGQVRTQYF. The CDR3 nucleotides read TGCGCCAGCAGCCAAGATTGGGGTGGGCAGGTTCGAACGCAGTATTTT.

This clonotype was counted at least ten times. The chain links TRBV3-1 to TRBJ1-2, with no clear D. Germline V gene lookup returns CDR1 LGHDT and CDR2 YNNKEL (reference sequence). The CDR3 is 14 amino acids. The V gene lost 0 bases and the J gene lost 4 bases, with 9 bases spanning the gap. The CDR3 is CASSQDTGSYGYTF. The CDR3 DNA is TGTGCCAGCAGCCAAGATACGGGGAGCTATGGCTACACCTTC. Looking up the rest from reference TRBV3-1 and TRBJ1-2 gives the full variable domain: DTAVSQTPKYLVTQMGNDKSIKCEQNLGHDTMYWYKQDSKKFLKIMFSYNNKELIINETVPNRFSPKSPDKAHLNLHINSLELGDSAVYFCASSQDTGSYGYTFGSGTRLTVV.

This clonotype occurred many times. V gene TRBV7-2 combines with J gene TRBJ2-1; 13 positions agree with TRBD2. Looked up from germline, CDR1 is SGHTA and CDR2 is FQGNSA. J was trimmed by 4 bases and V by 5 bases; bases with no gene match: 2. There are 15 residues in the CDR3. CDR3 DNA sequence: TGTGCCAGCAGCGGGACTAGCGGGATTTACAATGAGCAGTTCTTC. Protein: CASSGTSGIYNEQFF.

There are a few counts of this clonotype. The gene calls are TRBV29-1 and TRBJ2-3; D not certain. Germline CDR1 reads SQVTM; CDR2 reads ANQGSEA. With 3 bases removed from V and 7 bases from J, the gap between germline ends came to 11 bases. This CDR3 contains 12 residues. DNA of the CDR3: TGCAGCGTTGATGGTGGATTTCATACGCAGTATTTT. Amino acids: CSVDGGFHTQYF.

The chain has TRBV12-3 or TRBV12-4 and TRBJ1-2; no clear D gene. The CDR3 length is 12 residues. V lost 7 bases and J 6 bases, leaving 12 bases between the germline ends. CDR3 amino acids: CASTYSENGYTF. The CDR3 DNA is TGTGCCAGCACCTATTCGGAGAATGGCTACACCTTC.